Following are 4 T cell receptor beta chains from one sample sequenced in a study of blood T cell repertoires in COVID-19. Method: immunoSEQ multiplex PCR; TCRdb's copy keeps in-frame clones and lacks some. The table lists 120,000 or so clones, 75% to 80% of them singletons. Sequencing was performed on peripheral blood. Receptors originate from an elderly woman with active or convalescent COVID-19.

V usage is TRBV27 and J usage is TRBJ2-2, with TRBD2 matching 7 bases. Germline lookup yields CDR1 MNHEY and CDR2 SMNVEV (reference sequence). Trimming removed 3 bases from V and 1 base from J; junction bases left unmatched: 5. There are 16 residues in the CDR3. Here the CDR3 reads CASSFGGGGNTGELFF. The DNA of the CDR3 is TGTGCCAGCAGTTTCGGTGGGGGGGGGAACACCGGGGAGCTGTTTTTT.

The sample holds a few counts of this clone. The V call is TRBV5-1, the J call TRBJ2-2; no definite D call. The CDR3 loop spans 14 amino acids. Deletions cut 2 bases from V and 0 bases from J, with 5 bases between. Germline lookup yields CDR1 SGHRS and CDR2 YFSETQ. This chain's CDR3 is CASSFNPNTGELFF. The CDR3 DNA follows: TGCGCCAGCAGCTTTAATCCGAACACCGGGGAGCTGTTTTTT.

The CDR3 region is CASSPSNRNQPQHF. Written as DNA, the CDR3 is TGTGCCAGCTCACCGAGTAATCGGAATCAGCCCCAGCATTTT. The V and J genes are TRBV18 and TRBJ1-5; no clear D gene. Trimming removed 3 bases from V and 4 bases from J, with 10 bases in between. Germline lookup yields CDR1 KGHSH and CDR2 LQKENI. The CDR3 loop spans 14 amino acids.

The chain couples TRBV7-2 to TRBJ2-3, with 12 bases lining up with TRBD2. The germline CDR1 and CDR2 sequences are SGHTA and FQGNSA. V lost 5 bases to trimming and J lost 1 base; unmatched junction nucleotides: 4. The CDR3 is 16 residues long. The CDR3 DNA reads TGTGCCAGCAGCCTGACTAGCGGGAGTGGCACAGATACGCAGTATTTT. Protein: CASSLTSGSGTDTQYF.